This passage covers 14 T cell receptor beta chains from one sample sequenced in a study of CD8 T cells in Susac syndrome. With random hexamers, 0.5 to 1 ug RNA was reverse transcribed. TCRdb re-analysed the immunoSEQ multiplex PCR reads in MiXCR, keeping a single row per CDR3 protein. The sample lists 330,000 or so distinct CDR3 sequences, 65% to 90% seen once, with roughly 0.21% in the top ten. Sequences were obtained from CD8+ T cells from PBMCs. Receptor source: a human donor with multiple sclerosis.

The V call is TRBV12-3 or TRBV12-4, the J call TRBJ2-3, with 10 nucleotides matching TRBD1. The length of the CDR3 is 16 residues. V gave up 3 bases and J gave up 2 bases; unmatched junction bases: 5. The CDR3 loop is CASSLGQGSSTDTQYF. CDR3 in DNA: TGTGCCAGCAGTTTGGGACAGGGGTCCTCCACAGATACGCAGTATTTT.

This chain links TRBV4-3 with TRBJ2-7; D perhaps matches TRBD2 (6 bases). The CDR3 loop spans 16 amino acids. CDR1 is LGHNA and CDR2 is YSLEER in the germline V gene. The V end was cut by 0 bases, the J end by 1 base, with 13 bases between. The CDR3 DNA follows: TGCGCCAGCAGCCAAGAGAATACAGGAGGGTCCTACGAGCAGTACTTC. It yields the protein CASSQENTGGSYEQYF.

The V gene is TRBV12-3 or TRBV12-4, the J gene TRBJ1-5; D is undetermined. This CDR3 comprises 12 residues. The V and J ends lost 1 base and 11 bases respectively, with 9 bases between them. CDR3 coding DNA: TGTGCCAGCAGTTTAGTAGGGAGGTCCCAGCATTTT. Its protein is CASSLVGRSQHF.

This chain connects TRBV9 to TRBJ2-7, with D possibly TRBD2 on 6 matching bases. This CDR3 contains 15 residues. Germline assignment: CDR1 SGDLS and CDR2 YYNGEE. The V gene lost 3 bases and the J gene lost 2 bases, with 15 bases spanning the gap. CDR3 in amino acids: CASSARRESAYEQYF. The CDR3 coding sequence is TGTGCCAGCAGCGCAAGACGGGAGTCAGCCTACGAGCAGTACTTC.

The J gene is TRBJ2-1, the V gene TRBV27; possibly TRBD2 for D (6 bases). This CDR3 has 15 amino acids. Trimming cost V 4 bases and J 3 bases, with 13 bases left between them. Germline CDR1 reads MNHEY; CDR2 reads SMNVEV (reference sequence). CDR3 nucleotide sequence: TGTGCCAGCAGTTCCTCGGGAGACCTCTACAATGAGCAGTTCTTC. Translating gives CASSSSGDLYNEQFF.

The V and J genes are TRBV7-9 and TRBJ2-7; TRBD2 matches 8 bases. V trimming: 3 bases; J trimming: 2 bases; junction bases outside the gene matches: 15. In germline, CDR1 is SEHNR, CDR2 FQNEAQ (reference sequence). This CDR3 has 18 amino acids. The CDR3 DNA is TGTGCCAGCAGCTTCTCCATGCACGGGCCGGGGGGGCCCTACGAGCAGTACTTC. Its protein product is CASSFSMHGPGGPYEQYF.

The genes are TRBV27 and TRBJ2-7, with a possible D match to TRBD1 (6 bases). Germline CDR1 reads MNHEY; CDR2 reads SMNVEV (reference sequence). The CDR3 length is 14 residues. Trimming removed 6 bases at V and 0 bases at J, with 12 bases between. CDR3 nucleotide sequence: TGTGCCAGCAGACTCGACAGGTTCTCCTACGAGCAGTACTTC. Amino acids: CASRLDRFSYEQYF.

This chain connects TRBV7-8 to TRBJ2-1; the match to TRBD1 covers 11 bases. The CDR3 is made up of 16 amino acids. Trimming cost V 11 bases and J 7 bases; bases outside gene matches: 16. Germline CDR1 is SGHVS and CDR2 is FQNEAQ. The CDR3 sequence: CAAAFGQGQGDNEQFF. The CDR3, as DNA: TGTGCCGCTGCCTTTGGGCAGGGACAGGGGGATAATGAGCAGTTCTTC.

The chain uses TRBV2 and TRBJ1-4; D unclear. This CDR3 spans 15 amino acids. CDR1 and CDR2 (germline): SNHLY, FYNNEI. V was pared by 6 bases and J by 0 bases, with 11 bases between. The CDR3 spells CASRFDTATNEKLFF. The DNA for the CDR3 is TGTGCCAGCAGGTTCGACACTGCAACTAATGAAAAACTGTTTTTT. Complete variable domain (other parts from reference TRBV2 and TRBJ1-4): EPEVTQTPSHQVTQMGQEVILRCVPISNHLYFYWYRQILGQKVEFLVSFYNNEISEKSEIFDDQFSVERPDGSNFTLKIRSTKLEDSAMYFCASRFDTATNEKLFFGSGTQLSVL.

This sequence joins TRBV30 and TRBJ2-1; D uncertain. Trimming took off 8 bases at V and 6 bases at J, with 17 bases between the two ends. CDR3 length equals 13 residues. The germline V gene has CDR1 GTSNPN and CDR2 SVGIG (reference sequence). The CDR3 DNA sequence: TGTGCCGGAGCGTCTTTTGAACGCAATGAGCAGTTCTTC. As protein: CAGASFERNEQFF.

This chain uses TRBV20-1 with TRBJ2-1; 7 bases match TRBD2. Germline lookup yields CDR1 DFQATT and CDR2 SNEGSKA (reference sequence). The CDR3 runs 18 residues. V gave up 0 bases and J gave up 4 bases; unmatched junction bases: 15. This chain's CDR3 is CSARDPGLGRSIYNEQFF. Written as DNA, the CDR3 is TGCAGTGCTAGAGATCCCGGACTAGGGCGCTCCATATACAATGAGCAGTTCTTC.

The chain uses TRBV29-1 and TRBJ2-3; TRBD2 aligns across 8 bases. J lost 0 bases, V lost 4 bases, and 9 bases had no gene match. CDR3 length equals 16 residues. CDR1 is SQVTM, CDR2 ANQGSEA, per germline. CDR3 amino acids: CSVGIGLAYSTDTQYF. The CDR3 region has the DNA TGCAGCGTTGGAATAGGACTAGCATATAGCACAGATACGCAGTATTTT.

As DNA, the CDR3 is TGTGCCACCAGCAGAGATGCGGGGCCCACTGAAGCTTTCTTT. Its protein is CATSRDAGPTEAFF. V usage is TRBV15 and J usage is TRBJ1-1, with D possibly matching TRBD1 (5 bases). Per the germline V gene, CDR1 is LNHNV and CDR2 is YYDKDF (reference sequence). There are 14 residues in the CDR3. The V end was cut by 0 bases, the J end by 4 bases, with 9 bases between.

The chain links TRBV11-2 to TRBJ1-1; possibly TRBD1 for D (5 bases). Deletions cut 4 bases from V and 1 base from J, with 13 bases between. This CDR3 contains 15 residues. Germline CDR1 SGHAT, CDR2 FQNNGV. The CDR3, as DNA: TGTGCCAGCAGCTCGACCCCCACAGGGAACACTGAAGCTTTCTTT. Protein product: CASSSTPTGNTEAFF.